What follows is one T cell receptor (beta chain) and its context. One junction end disagrees with the germline gene, perhaps due to a read error. The sample originates from a study of identical twins. TCRdb used MiXCR to reprocess the 5' RACE reads, holding one entry per CDR3 protein. In the table there are roughly 1,500,000 distinct CDR3 sequences, 25% to 35% of which are singletons. There are 16 residues in the CDR3. CDR1 is SNHLY and CDR2 is FYNNEI in the germline V gene. The chain is built from TRBV2 and TRBJ2-7; TRBD2 agrees at 10 bases. The material sequenced was cord blood. The sequence was obtained from a newborn girl in good health. The CDR3 region has the DNA TGTGCCAGCAGTGATGCAGAGCGGGGGGGCTCCTACGAACAGTACTTC. Its translation is CASSDAERGGSYEQYF. The full variable domain, rest sourced from reference TRBV2 and TRBJ2-7, is EPEVTQTPSHQVTQMGQEVILRCVPISNHLYFYWYRQILGQKVEFLVSFYNNEISEKSEIFDDQFSVERPDGSNFTLKIRSTKLEDSAMYFCASSDAERGGSYEQYFGPGTRLTVT.